The 6 T cell receptor beta chains in this list originate from one sample, sequenced in a study of blood T cell repertoires in COVID-19. Here immunoSEQ multiplex PCR was the method, and the copy in TCRdb shows in-frame clones only, minus some. The sample holds over 85,000 clones, around nine tenths seen once. Input material: peripheral blood. These receptors were collected from a man aged 55 to 70 with acute or convalescent COVID-19.

The J gene is TRBJ1-1, the V gene TRBV6-1; 7 bases are shared with TRBD1. The length of the CDR3 is 15 residues. Germline CDR1 MNHNS, CDR2 SASEGT. Losses at the gene ends were 3 bases for V and 2 bases for J; bases not matched to a gene: 6. The DNA of the CDR3 is TGTGCCAGCAGTGACCGGGACAGCGGAAACACTGAAGCTTTCTTT. Its protein is CASSDRDSGNTEAFF.

As DNA, the CDR3 is TGTGCCAGCTCACCTCGGACAAACACTGAAGCTTTCTTT. This sequence encodes CASSPRTNTEAFF. The gene calls are TRBV18 and TRBJ1-1, with a weak D call TRBD1 (5 bases). The length of the CDR3 is 13 residues. V lost 3 bases to trimming and J lost 2 bases, with 7 bases between them. CDR1 is KGHSH and CDR2 is LQKENI in the germline V gene.

The rearrangement joins TRBV2 to TRBJ1-6, with 7 nucleotides matching TRBD1. With V trimmed by 8 bases and J by 5 bases, 9 bases remained unmatched. Germline CDR1 is SNHLY and CDR2 is FYNNEI. The CDR3 is 15 residues long. CDR3 amino acids: CASAKQGIDNSPLHF. Written as DNA, the CDR3 is TGTGCCAGCGCCAAACAGGGGATTGATAATTCACCCCTCCACTTT.

The chain combines TRBV7-3 with TRBJ2-3; possibly TRBD1 for D (7 bases). CDR3 length equals 16 residues. From germline, CDR1 is SGHTA and CDR2 FQGTGA. V lost 1 base and J lost 3, with 14 bases in between. For the CDR3, the DNA is TGTGCCAGCAGCTTAAGACAGGGAGGAAGTACAGATACGCAGTATTTT. It encodes CASSLRQGGSTDTQYF.

This clone was recorded only once. Here the CDR3 reads CASSGPGLAGGYEQYF. In DNA, the CDR3 is TGTGCCAGCAGTGGACCGGGACTAGCGGGGGGCTACGAGCAGTACTTC. The chain is built from TRBV6-4 and TRBJ2-7; 15 nucleotides agree with TRBD2. Looked up from germline, CDR1 is MRHNA and CDR2 is SNTAGT. The V segment lost 4 bases and the J segment 3 bases; nucleotides outside the gene matches: 4. The length of the CDR3 is 16 residues.

The chain carries TRBV5-1 and TRBJ2-1; TRBD2 matches 8 bases. This CDR3 has 14 residues. The V and J ends lost 0 bases and 5 bases, in that order; junction bases with no gene match: 1. The germline CDR1 and CDR2 sequences are SGHRS and YFSETQ. The CDR3 here is CASSLGLANNEQFF. The CDR3 DNA follows: TGCGCCAGCAGCTTGGGACTAGCGAACAATGAGCAGTTCTTC.